This T cell receptor beta chain was captured in a study of control samples from healthy donors and cancer patients. Produced via immunoSEQ multiplex PCR; TCRdb's table is partial and in-frame only. The table includes about 76,000 clones, around 90% detected once. CDR3 size: 13 residues. Germline CDR1 reads SGHRS; CDR2 reads YFSETQ. V dropped 0 bases and J dropped 0 bases, with 3 bases sitting between them. The genes are TRBV5-1 and TRBJ1-1; D is unclear. The TCR was taken from a woman in her fifties or sixties with colorectal cancer. Sequenced input: PBMCs. The CDR3: CASSLALNTEAFF. Written as DNA, the CDR3 is TGCGCCAGCAGCTTGGCGCTGAACACTGAAGCTTTCTTT.